A selection of T cell receptor beta chains follows, all from one sample in a study of shared clonotypes between healthy human individuals. Here immunoSEQ multiplex PCR was the method, and the copy in TCRdb shows in-frame clones only, minus some. The table lists around 1.1 million clones, 60% to 85% of them singletons. What was sequenced was memory CD4+ T cells from PBMCs. These receptors all come from a man aged 18-30 years in good health. Some clones in this sample may be carry-over from other donors' samples. The CDR3 runs from the conserved cysteine through the conserved F or W. A D gene is named only where the DNA matches it firmly. The size of a clone is reported for some rows only, either as once, few or many, or as a class for expanded clones.

j_call clone_size d_call v_call cdr3_nt cdr3_aa
TRBJ2-5 . . TRBV5-1 TGCGCCAGCAGCTTGGGCAGGCCCCAAGAGACCCAGTACTTC CASSLGRPQETQYF
TRBJ2-5 . TRBD2 TRBV5-4 TGTGCCAGCAGCCCCGGGACTAGCGGGAGGTGGGGGGAGACCCAGTACTTC CASSPGTSGRWGETQYF
TRBJ2-3 . . TRBV29-1 TGCAGCGTCGAAGGGGGGGGAGGCACAGATACGCAGTATTTT CSVEGGGGTDTQYF
TRBJ2-2 . TRBD1 TRBV19 TGTGCCAGTAGGACTGACAGGGTAGCCGGGGAGCTGTTTTTT CASRTDRVAGELFF
TRBJ2-5 . TRBD1 TRBV28 TGTGCCAGCACCCGAGGGACAGAAGAGACCCAGTACTTC CASTRGTEETQYF
TRBJ1-2 . TRBD1 TRBV7-2 TGTGCCAGCAGCTCAAGGGACAGGCCCAACTACACCTTC CASSSRDRPNYTF
TRBJ2-3 . TRBD2 TRBV18 TGTGCCAGCTCACCGCCGGGGGGGAGCACAGATACGCAGTATTTT CASSPPGGSTDTQYF
TRBJ2-5 once TRBD2 TRBV5-4 TGTGCCAGCAGCGGCACTAGCGGGAGCGCGGAGACCCAGTACTTC CASSGTSGSAETQYF
TRBJ2-1 . TRBD2 TRBV11-2 TGTGCCAGCACCCAATGGGGCGGGAGGGCGTCCTACAATGAGCAGTTCTTC CASTQWGGRASYNEQFF
TRBJ2-1 . TRBD2 TRBV5-1 TGCGCCAGCAGCTTGGAGGGACTAGCGGGTAACAATGAGCAGTTCTTC CASSLEGLAGNNEQFF
TRBJ1-2 . . TRBV20-1 TGCAGTGGGGGCTTAGGGGGCTACACCTTC CSGGLGGYTF
TRBJ2-7 once TRBD1 TRBV2 TGTGCCAGCAGTGAAGCCTGGGGACAGGCCTCCTACGAGCAGTACTTC CASSEAWGQASYEQYF
TRBJ2-2 . TRBD2 TRBV9 TGTGCCAGCTCGATAACTAGCGGGGCCACCGGGGAGCTGTTTTTT CASSITSGATGELFF
TRBJ2-2 . . TRBV5-4 TGTGCCAGCAGCCGCGAGTGGGGGCCGAGCACCGGGGAGCTGTTTTTT CASSREWGPSTGELFF
TRBJ1-2 once . TRBV7-2 TGTGCCAGCAGCTACAAAGGACAGTCCTCGGGTGGCTACACCTTC CASSYKGQSSGGYTF
TRBJ2-2 . TRBD2 TRBV19 TGTGCCAGTAATCTAGCGGGAGGTGGCGTCGGCGGGGAGCTGTTTTTT CASNLAGGGVGGELFF
TRBJ2-3 once TRBD2 TRBV4-2 TGTGCCAGCAGCCCAAAGGCGGGGGCAGATACGCAGTATTTT CASSPKAGADTQYF
TRBJ2-1 . TRBD1 TRBV2 TGTGCCAGCAGCGACAGGGGTCTTGGTGAGCAGTTCTTC CASSDRGLGEQFF
TRBJ2-2 . . TRBV7-9 TGTGCCAGCAGCTTGGGACGGGAGACGAACACCGGGGAGCTGTTTTTT CASSLGRETNTGELFF
TRBJ1-2 . . TRBV10-3 TGTGCCATCAGTGACACACCGGGCTATGGCTACACCTTC CAISDTPGYGYTF
TRBJ2-3 . . TRBV18 TGTGCCAGCTCACCACCGAGGGGAACGAGCACAGATACGCAGTATTTT CASSPPRGTSTDTQYF
TRBJ2-7 . . TRBV6-1 TGTGCCAGCAAACAGACGATTGGGCACCCCTTGGACCACTTC CASKQTIGHPLDHF
TRBJ2-3 . . TRBV7-8 TGTGCCAGCAGCTTAGCCGGGACTACAGATACGCAGTATTTT CASSLAGTTDTQYF
TRBJ1-1 . . TRBV28 TGTGCCAGCAGTTTCTGGGGAGGAGGTGAAGCTTTCTTT CASSFWGGGEAFF
TRBJ1-5 few . TRBV4-2 TGTGCCAGCAGCCAAGATCTGACAGTCAATCAGCCCCAGCATTTT CASSQDLTVNQPQHF